This is a list of T cell receptor beta chains from one sample in a study of cytomegalovirus exposure and HLA in healthy donors. Sequencing was performed with immunoSEQ multiplex PCR; in TCRdb, only in-frame clones are kept and a portion is missing. The sample table sets out about 51,000 clones. Sample: PBMCs. The receptors stem from a man aged 35 to 55 in good health and CMV-seropositive. Each CDR3 is given with its conserved first and last residue. D genes are given only for firm matches.

d_gene	j_gene	v_gene	CDR3nt	CDR3aa
-	TRBJ1-1	TRBV5-6	TGTGCCGGCAGCTTGACAGGACGTGAAGCTTTCTTT	CAGSLTGREAFF
TRBD2	TRBJ2-7	TRBV25-1	TGTGCCAGTTCCGCGGGAGTATCCTACGAGCAGTACTTC	CASSAGVSYEQYF
TRBD2	TRBJ2-1	TRBV5-1	TGCGCCAGCAGCGGGCGGGGGGTCCACAATGAGCAGTTCTTC	CASSGRGVHNEQFF
-	TRBJ2-7	TRBV28	TGTGCGATAAAAATGACAGGTGTCTCCTACGAGCAGTACTTC	CAIKMTGVSYEQYF
TRBD1	TRBJ1-2	TRBV7-9	TGTGCCAGCACCGAAGACAGGGCCTATGGCTACACCTTC	CASTEDRAYGYTF
-	TRBJ2-7	TRBV27	TGTGCCAGCAGTCCACCCCCCCGCGGGAATGCCATTTACGAGCAGTACTTC	CASSPPPRGNAIYEQYF
TRBD1	TRBJ2-2	TRBV29-1	TGCAGCGTTGTACAGGGGGGTAACACCGGGGAGCTGTTTTTT	CSVVQGGNTGELFF
-	TRBJ1-1	TRBV7-2	TGTGCCAGCAGCTTCCGGCGGGCCCTTGAAGCTTTCTTT	CASSFRRALEAFF
-	TRBJ2-1	TRBV5-1	TGCGCCAGCAGCCCCCTAACGGGAAACAACAATGAGCAGTTCTTC	CASSPLTGNNNEQFF
TRBD1	TRBJ2-7	TRBV18	TGTGCCAGCTCACCAGGCGGGACAGGGGCCTACGAGCAGTACTTC	CASSPGGTGAYEQYF
-	TRBJ1-1	TRBV29-1	TGCAGCGTACCGCGGGGGACTCTACGAACTATAAACACTGAAGCTTTCTTT	CSVPRGTLRTINTEAFF
-	TRBJ2-1	TRBV6-4	TGTGCCAGCAGTGAAGGGGGATTCTTTAACAATGAGCAGTTCTTC	CASSEGGFFNNEQFF
-	TRBJ1-3	TRBV7-2	TGTGCCAGCAGCTTACGTCAGGGGCCCGGGTCTGGAAACACCATATATTTT	CASSLRQGPGSGNTIYF
-	TRBJ1-4	TRBV15	TGTGCCACCAGCAGCTACAGCGGTGAAAAACTGTTTTTT	CATSSYSGEKLFF
TRBD1	TRBJ1-2	TRBV2	TGTGCCACAACCACGGGACAGGGGGTGAATGGCTACACCTTC	CATTTGQGVNGYTF
TRBD2	TRBJ2-7	TRBV11-2	TGTGCCAGCAGCTTACCGGGACTAGCGAGTCCTTTTTACGAGCAGTACTTC	CASSLPGLASPFYEQYF